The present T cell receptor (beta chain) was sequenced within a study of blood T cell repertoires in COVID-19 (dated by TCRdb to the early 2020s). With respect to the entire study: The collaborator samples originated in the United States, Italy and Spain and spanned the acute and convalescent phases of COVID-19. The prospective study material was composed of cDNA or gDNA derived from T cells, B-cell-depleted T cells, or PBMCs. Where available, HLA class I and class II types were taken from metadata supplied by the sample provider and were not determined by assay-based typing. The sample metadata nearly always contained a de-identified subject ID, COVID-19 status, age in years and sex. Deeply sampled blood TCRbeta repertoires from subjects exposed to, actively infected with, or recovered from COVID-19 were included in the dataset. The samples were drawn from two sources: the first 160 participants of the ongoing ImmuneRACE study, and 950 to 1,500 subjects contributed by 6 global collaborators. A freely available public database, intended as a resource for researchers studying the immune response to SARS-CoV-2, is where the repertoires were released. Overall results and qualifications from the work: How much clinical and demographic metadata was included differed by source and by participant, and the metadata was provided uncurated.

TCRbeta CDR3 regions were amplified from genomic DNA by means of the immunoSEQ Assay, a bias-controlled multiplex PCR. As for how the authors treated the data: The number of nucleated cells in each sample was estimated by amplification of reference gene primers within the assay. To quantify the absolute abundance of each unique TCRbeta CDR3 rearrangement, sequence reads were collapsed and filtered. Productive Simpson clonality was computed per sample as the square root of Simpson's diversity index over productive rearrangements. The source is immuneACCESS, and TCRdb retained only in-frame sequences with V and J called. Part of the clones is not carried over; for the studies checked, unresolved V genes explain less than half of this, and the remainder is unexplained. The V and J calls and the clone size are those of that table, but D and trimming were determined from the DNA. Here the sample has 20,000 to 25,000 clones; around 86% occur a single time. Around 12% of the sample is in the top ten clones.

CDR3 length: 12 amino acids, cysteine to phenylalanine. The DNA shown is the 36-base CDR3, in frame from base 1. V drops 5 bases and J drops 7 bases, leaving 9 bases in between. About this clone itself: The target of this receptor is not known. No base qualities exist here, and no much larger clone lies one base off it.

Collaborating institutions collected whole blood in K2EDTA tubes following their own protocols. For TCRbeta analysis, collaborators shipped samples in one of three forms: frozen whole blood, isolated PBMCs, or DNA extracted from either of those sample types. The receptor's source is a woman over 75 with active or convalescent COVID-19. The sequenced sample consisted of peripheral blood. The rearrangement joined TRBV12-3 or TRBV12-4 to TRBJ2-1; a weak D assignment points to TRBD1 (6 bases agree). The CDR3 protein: CASSRTDNEQFF. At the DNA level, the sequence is TGTGCCAGCAGTAGGACAGATAATGAGCAGTTCTTC.